Below, 5 T cell receptor beta chains from the same sample are listed, as sequenced in a study of T cells in localized non-small cell lung cancer. Measured with immunoSEQ multiplex PCR; TCRdb has only the in-frame clones, and not every one. The table includes approximately 67,000 clones, around four fifths detected once. Sequenced material: peripheral blood, taken before any cancer treatment. All receptors come from a female donor over 55 with stage I lung adenocarcinoma.

The V call is TRBV5-6, the J call TRBJ2-7; D is possibly TRBD2 (5 bases). The CDR3 length is 12 residues. Trimming removed 7 bases at V and 3 bases at J, with 11 bases between. CDR1 is SGHDT and CDR2 is YYEEEE in the germline V gene. CDR3 nucleotides: TGTGCCAGCGGCACGGGGAACTACGAGCAGTACTTC. Its translation is CASGTGNYEQYF.

V gene TRBV7-6 combines with J gene TRBJ1-4; 9 nucleotides line up with TRBD1. The CDR3 spans 14 residues. Trimming cost V 3 bases and J 10 bases; bases outside gene matches: 6. The germline CDR1 and CDR2 sequences are SGHVS and FNYEAQ. CDR3 DNA: TGTGCCAGCAGCTTTAGGGACAGGGACGGAAAACTGTTTTTT. This encodes CASSFRDRDGKLFF. Full variable domain (missing parts from reference TRBV7-6 and TRBJ1-4): GAGVSQSPRYKVTKRGQDVALRCDPISGHVSLYWYRQALGQGPEFLTYFNYEAQQDKSGLPNDRFSAERPEGSISTLTIQRTEQRDSAMYRCASSFRDRDGKLFFGSGTQLSVL.

This rearrangement joins TRBV10-2 to TRBJ2-7; TRBD2 aligns across 7 bases. With 7 bases clipped from V and 6 bases from J, the junction kept 15 bases outside the gene matches. CDR1 and CDR2 (germline): WSHSY, SAAADI. The CDR3 is 15 residues long. The CDR3: CASTGGTGARLEQYF. The CDR3 DNA reads as TGCGCCAGCACCGGGGGGACCGGGGCCAGACTCGAGCAGTACTTC.

The chain is built from TRBV6-1 and TRBJ2-7; no definite D call. There are 15 residues in the CDR3. Germline V lookup: CDR1 MNHNS, CDR2 SASEGT. Trimming stripped 2 bases from V and 0 bases from J, with 11 bases between. The CDR3 DNA sequence: TGTGCCAGCAGTGAAAACACGGTCAGCTCCTACGAGCAGTACTTC. Its translation is CASSENTVSSYEQYF.

The gene calls are TRBV7-9 and TRBJ1-1; maybe TRBD1 (5 bases). Germline CDR1 is SEHNR and CDR2 is FQNEAQ (reference sequence). V lost 1 base to trimming and J lost 0 bases, with 9 bases between them. This CDR3 comprises 15 residues. CDR3 sequence reads: CASSLVQGMNTEAFF. The DNA for the CDR3 is TGTGCCAGCAGCTTAGTCCAGGGAATGAACACTGAAGCTTTCTTT.